These 31 T cell receptor beta chains originate from one sample sequenced in a study of blood T cell repertoires in COVID-19 (dated by TCRdb to 2019 to 2021). Receptor libraries were prepared by the immunoSEQ multiplex PCR assay. In TCRdb, the immuneACCESS table is reduced to in-frame sequences with V and J assigned. These tables do not hold every clone; where another copy was compared, an unresolved V gene accounts for under half, and the others remain unexplained. The sample yields about 170,000 clones; roughly 86% were counted once. The biggest ten clones account for roughly 7% of the sample. Material: peripheral blood. The receptors originated from a woman aged 80 or older in a cohort sampled during active or convalescent COVID-19.

The rearrangement uses TRBV2 and TRBJ2-2, with TRBD2 matching over 11 bases. The CDR3 loop spans 16 amino acids. The V segment lost 4 bases and the J segment 8 bases; nucleotides outside the gene matches: 9. The germline CDR1 and CDR2 sequences are SNHLY and FYNNEI. CDR3: CASSGRLAGIIGELFF. DNA of the CDR3: TGTGCCAGCAGTGGGAGACTAGCGGGGATTATAGGGGAGCTGTTTTTT.

A remark on this clone: This sample also contains other DNA sequences that code for the same CDR3. The chain joins TRBV3-1 (or the pseudogene TRBV3-2) to TRBJ1-2; D might be TRBD1 (5 bases). Germline loops: CDR1 LGHDT, CDR2 YNNKEL (reference sequence). V lost 3 bases and J 1 base, leaving 6 bases between the germline ends. The CDR3 is 13 residues long. For the CDR3, the DNA is TGTGCCAGCAGCCAGCAGGGTAACTATGGCTACACCTTC. This codes for CASSQQGNYGYTF.

This clone was picked up a small number of times. J is TRBJ1-5 and V is TRBV4-1; possible D gene TRBD1, 5 bases. The CDR3 is made up of 15 amino acids. Germline lookup yields CDR1 MGHRA and CDR2 YSYEKL. V lost 4 bases and J lost 4, with 14 bases in between. For the CDR3, the DNA is TGCGCCAGCAGCCCATTACCAGGGTCAAATCAGCCCCAGCATTTT. Translating it yields CASSPLPGSNQPQHF.

The V call is TRBV19, the J call TRBJ2-7; 7 bases line up with TRBD1. V lost 3 bases and J lost 0; bases outside the gene matches: 23. The CDR3 runs 21 residues. In germline, CDR1 is LNHDA, CDR2 SQIVND (reference sequence). The chain's CDR3 is CASSILRQGPRQPLTSYEQYV. The CDR3 region has the DNA TGTGCCAGTAGTATCCTCAGACAGGGCCCCCGCCAACCTCTCACCTCCTACGAGCAGTACGTC.

This clone was picked up one time. This chain links TRBV5-1 with TRBJ1-4; D call uncertain. CDR3 length: 15 residues. V dropped 4 bases and J dropped 1 base, with 11 bases sitting between them. Germline CDR1 is SGHRS and CDR2 is YFSETQ. For the CDR3, the DNA is TGCGCCAGCAGCGATACGGGAATAACTAATGAAAAACTGTTTTTT. Protein: CASSDTGITNEKLFF.

This rearrangement joins TRBV7-9 to TRBJ2-7; D ambiguous. CDR1 is SEHNR, CDR2 FQNEAQ, per germline (reference sequence). CDR3 length: 12 amino acids. V was pared by 1 base and J by 12 bases, with 13 bases between. CDR3 amino acids: CASSLGGSKPYV. The CDR3 DNA sequence: TGTGCCAGCAGCTTAGGAGGTAGCAAGCCGTACGTC.

This chain connects TRBV5-1 to TRBJ1-3; D is possibly TRBD1 (5 bases). V was clipped by 4 bases and J by 0 bases, with 11 bases between them. The CDR3 extends over 15 amino acids. The V gene's germline CDR1 is SGHRS and CDR2 YFSETQ. DNA of the CDR3: TGCGCCAGCAGCCCCACGACAGTCTCTGGAAACACCATATATTTT. Its translation is CASSPTTVSGNTIYF.

The chain joins TRBV6-5 to TRBJ1-6; D possibly corresponds to TRBD1 (6 bases). Deletions cut 1 base from V and 10 bases from J, with 14 bases between. The length of the CDR3 is 15 residues. From germline, CDR1 is MNHEY and CDR2 SVGAGI. The CDR3 sequence: CASSYLGTRWSPLHF. The CDR3 DNA reads TGTGCCAGCAGTTACTTGGGGACAAGGTGGTCACCCCTCCACTTT.

The chain combines TRBV6-1 with TRBJ2-1, with D possibly being TRBD1 (6 bases). V was shortened by 2 bases and J by 9 bases, with 14 bases between the two germline ends. The germline gives CDR1 MNHNS, CDR2 SASEGT. This CDR3 region has 14 residues. The CDR3 region has the DNA TGTGCCAGCAGTGAAAGCACAGGGTATGGTGAGCAGTTCTTC. This codes for CASSESTGYGEQFF.

V gene TRBV6-5 combines with J gene TRBJ1-3; 7 positions match TRBD1. The V and J ends lost 0 bases and 0 bases, in that order; junction bases with no gene match: 2. CDR3 length equals 16 residues. Germline CDR1 is MNHEY and CDR2 is SVGAGI. CDR3 sequence reads: CASSYSGQISGNTIYF. CDR3 DNA: TGTGCCAGCAGTTACTCGGGACAGATCTCTGGAAACACCATATATTTT.

This chain connects TRBV6-6 to TRBJ2-1; 7 bases match TRBD1. The CDR3 is 17 residues long. V lost 5 bases and J lost 4; bases outside the gene matches: 14. The germline V gene encodes CDR1 MNHNY and CDR2 SVGAGI (reference sequence). In nucleotides, the CDR3 is TGTGCCAGCAGTCTCGAAAGAGGGGGCAGGAGTTACAATGAGCAGTTCTTC. It yields the protein CASSLERGGRSYNEQFF.

In its sample, this clone was seen a few times. The chain carries TRBV5-6 and TRBJ1-2; TRBD1 agrees at 10 bases. V was pared by 4 bases and J by 4 bases, with 16 bases of the junction left unmatched. CDR3 size: 18 residues. The germline V gene has CDR1 SGHDT and CDR2 YYEEEE. As DNA, the CDR3 is TGTGCCAGCAGCCCGGACCCGGGACAGGGGAGAGGCGGCTATGGCTACACCTTC. Protein sequence: CASSPDPGQGRGGYGYTF.

This rearrangement joins TRBV19 to TRBJ2-2; D may be TRBD2 (6 bases). Trimming left V 7 bases short and J 7 bases short, with 16 bases between. The CDR3 is 14 residues long. CDR1 and CDR2 (germline): LNHDA, SQIVND (reference sequence). The CDR3 coding sequence is TGTGCCAGTATCGCAGGGTGGGGAGGCGGGGAGCTGTTTTTT. Protein: CASIAGWGGGELFF.

This chain links TRBV24-1 with TRBJ1-5; D ambiguous. V shed 7 bases and J shed 6 bases, with 12 bases lying between them. This CDR3 region has 13 residues. Germline V gene data show CDR1 as KGHDR and CDR2 as SFDVKD. As DNA, the CDR3 is TGTGCCACCAGGGACGGGATGGGTCAGCCCCAGCATTTT. Protein product: CATRDGMGQPQHF.

The chain recombines TRBV18 with TRBJ1-5; D not certain. The CDR3 sequence is 15 residues long. Per the germline V gene, CDR1 is KGHSH and CDR2 is LQKENI. Trimming pared 2 bases from V and 0 bases from J, leaving 8 bases between. The CDR3 DNA reads TGTGCCAGCTCACCAGAAACAAATAGCAATCAGCCCCAGCATTTT. It specifies CASSPETNSNQPQHF. Full variable domain (missing parts from reference TRBV18 and TRBJ1-5): NAGVMQNPRHLVRRRGQEARLRCSPMKGHSHVYWYRQLPEEGLKFMVYLQKENIIDESGMPKERFSAEFPKEGPSILRIQQVVRGDSAAYFCASSPETNSNQPQHFGDGTRLSIL.

The chain is built from TRBV6-5 and TRBJ2-5, with 11 bases that match TRBD2. Germline V gene lookup returns CDR1 MNHEY and CDR2 SVGAGI. The CDR3 runs to 14 residues. J lost 5 bases, V lost 6 bases, and 5 bases had no gene match. The CDR3 DNA reads as TGTGCCAGCAGGTATCTAGCGGGAGGTGAGACCCAGTACTTC. Protein sequence: CASRYLAGGETQYF.

The chain combines TRBV11-2 with TRBJ2-7; TRBD1 matches at 9 bases. The CDR3 is 16 residues long. With V trimmed by 5 bases and J by 4 bases, 12 bases remained unmatched. The germline V gene encodes CDR1 SGHAT and CDR2 FQNNGV. CDR3 residues: CASSKFPGQGLYEQYF. DNA for the CDR3: TGTGCCAGCAGCAAGTTTCCGGGACAGGGATTATACGAGCAGTACTTC.

V usage is TRBV7-8 and J usage is TRBJ1-3; D possibly corresponds to TRBD1 (6 bases). The CDR3 sequence is 15 residues long. Germline CDR1 SGHVS, CDR2 FQNEAQ. Trimming took off 5 bases at V and 6 bases at J, with 17 bases between the two ends. For the CDR3, the DNA is TGTGCCAGCAGCCCCCTCGGGGGGGCGGAAAACACCATATATTTT. Its protein product is CASSPLGGAENTIYF.

This chain joins TRBV11-2 and TRBJ1-1, with TRBD1 matching over 10 bases. Germline lookup yields CDR1 SGHAT and CDR2 FQNNGV. The CDR3 contains 18 residues. V was clipped by 4 bases and J by 6 bases; unmatched bases: 17. The CDR3 loop reads CASSSSDRGALRVPEAFF. For the CDR3, the DNA is TGTGCCAGCAGCTCGTCGGACAGGGGGGCTCTCAGGGTTCCTGAAGCTTTCTTT.

The count of this clone is one. The rearrangement links TRBV11-2 to TRBJ2-7; TRBD1 matches at 8 bases. V dropped 1 base and J dropped 0; count of bases not matched to a gene: 8. Germline loops: CDR1 SGHAT, CDR2 FQNNGV. CDR3 size: 17 residues. For the CDR3, the DNA is TGTGCCAGCAGCTTAGCCCAGGGACAGGTGAGCTCCTACGAGCAGTACTTC. Residues: CASSLAQGQVSSYEQYF.

V gene TRBV27 combines with J gene TRBJ1-5, with 10 bases lining up with TRBD1. The CDR3 spans 15 residues. Per germline, CDR1 MNHEY and CDR2 SMNVEV (reference sequence). Germline trimming cut 4 bases from V and 4 bases from J; bases unmatched to any gene: 4. CDR3 residues: CASSWGQGLNQPQHF. The CDR3 coding sequence is TGTGCCAGCAGTTGGGGACAGGGGCTTAATCAGCCCCAGCATTTT.

CDR3 coding DNA: TGTGCCAGCAGCCTTAGCGGGGGGCGCGTCTCTGGGGCCAACGTCCTGACTTTC. Translation gives CASSLSGGRVSGANVLTF. This chain uses TRBV7-9 with TRBJ2-6; 10 nucleotides align to TRBD2. J gave up 0 bases and V 5 bases, and 7 bases lay outside the gene matches. Germline assignment: CDR1 SEHNR and CDR2 FQNEAQ (reference sequence). The CDR3 covers 18 residues.

The gene calls are TRBV3-1 (or the pseudogene TRBV3-2) and TRBJ2-2; 11 bases align to TRBD2. CDR1 and CDR2 (germline): LGHDT, YNNKEL (reference sequence). The CDR3 has 18 amino acids. V dropped 4 bases and J dropped 1; count of bases not matched to a gene: 8. The CDR3 spells CASSLPGLAAENTGELFF. The CDR3 bases are TGTGCCAGCAGCCTACCGGGACTAGCGGCCGAGAACACCGGGGAGCTGTTTTTT.

The V and J genes are TRBV9 and TRBJ2-7, with 11 bases aligning to TRBD1. CDR3 length: 15 amino acids. CDR1 is SGDLS, CDR2 YYNGEE, per germline. V shed 2 bases, J shed 4 bases, and the junction held 5 bases outside the gene matches. CDR3 residues: CASSVGQGVPYEQYF. CDR3 bases: TGTGCCAGCAGCGTGGGACAGGGGGTACCTTACGAGCAGTACTTC.

The chain has TRBV14 and TRBJ1-6, with unresolved D. Germline loops: CDR1 SGHDN, CDR2 FVKESK. V was cut by 0 bases and J by 3 bases, with 12 bases left in between. The CDR3 runs 17 residues. CDR3 DNA: TGTGCCAGCAGCCAAGACTTCGGTGCGGTCTATAATTCACCCCTCCACTTT. This codes for CASSQDFGAVYNSPLHF. The entire variable domain, with the rest obtained from reference TRBV14 and TRBJ1-6, is as follows: EAGVTQFPSHSVIEKGQTVTLRCDPISGHDNLYWYRRVMGKEIKFLLHFVKESKQDESGMPNNRFLAERTGGTYSTLKVQPAELEDSGVYFCASSQDFGAVYNSPLHFGNGTRLTVT.

CDR3 sequence reads: CASSSFRTGGDSGNTIYF. The CDR3 DNA follows: TGTGCCAGCAGTTCCTTCCGGACAGGGGGTGACTCTGGAAACACCATATATTTT. The rearrangement links TRBV6-2 or TRBV6-3 to TRBJ1-3; TRBD1 aligns across 10 bases. The CDR3 contains 18 residues. V was pared by 4 bases and J by 0 bases, with 9 bases of the junction left unmatched. The germline CDR1 and CDR2 sequences are MNHEY and SVGEGT.

This clone occurred a few times. The gene calls are TRBV14 and TRBJ1-1; D is uncertain. CDR3 size: 13 residues. Per germline, CDR1 SGHDN and CDR2 FVKESK. Trimming took off 0 bases at V and 1 base at J, with 3 bases between the two ends. This CDR3 reads CASSQDQNTEAFF. In DNA, the CDR3 is TGTGCCAGCAGCCAAGATCAGAACACTGAAGCTTTCTTT. The whole variable domain, filled in from reference TRBV14 and TRBJ1-1, reads EAGVTQFPSHSVIEKGQTVTLRCDPISGHDNLYWYRRVMGKEIKFLLHFVKESKQDESGMPNNRFLAERTGGTYSTLKVQPAELEDSGVYFCASSQDQNTEAFFGQGTRLTVV.

This chain links TRBV27 with TRBJ2-1; D not resolved. The germline V and J ends were trimmed by 0 bases and 5 bases, with 8 bases remaining between them. This CDR3 region has 14 residues. The V gene's germline CDR1 is MNHEY and CDR2 SMNVEV (reference sequence). The CDR3 spells CASSLSRQNNEQFF. In DNA, the CDR3 is TGTGCCAGCAGTTTATCGCGACAAAACAATGAGCAGTTCTTC.

The sample holds one count of this clone. The V gene is TRBV7-9, the J gene TRBJ1-1, with a possible D match to TRBD1 (6 bases). V gave up 7 bases and J gave up 5 bases, with 26 bases separating them. CDR1 and CDR2 (germline): SEHNR, FQNEAQ (reference sequence). The CDR3 covers 17 residues. CDR3 amino acids: CASTTPSNHRARTEAFF. For the CDR3, the DNA is TGTGCCAGCACTACACCTTCCAACCACAGGGCGCGGACTGAAGCTTTCTTT.

This rearrangement joins TRBV28 to TRBJ1-5; 7 positions match TRBD1. This CDR3 region has 16 residues. Trimming cost V 5 bases and J 6 bases; bases outside gene matches: 13. Germline loops: CDR1 MDHEN, CDR2 SYDVKM. The CDR3 nucleotides are TGTGCCAGCAGTACACCGACAGGGAATGTAGCTCAGCCCCAGCATTTT. Translation gives CASSTPTGNVAQPQHF.

V gene TRBV7-9 combines with J gene TRBJ1-4; D is perhaps TRBD1 (6 bases). The CDR3 is 15 residues long. V dropped 4 bases and J dropped 4 bases, with 13 bases sitting between them. Germline V gene lookup returns CDR1 SEHNR and CDR2 FQNEAQ (reference sequence). The CDR3 bases are TGTGCCAGCAGCTCTACAGGGTGGGGTAATGAAAAACTGTTTTTT. The encoded protein is CASSSTGWGNEKLFF.